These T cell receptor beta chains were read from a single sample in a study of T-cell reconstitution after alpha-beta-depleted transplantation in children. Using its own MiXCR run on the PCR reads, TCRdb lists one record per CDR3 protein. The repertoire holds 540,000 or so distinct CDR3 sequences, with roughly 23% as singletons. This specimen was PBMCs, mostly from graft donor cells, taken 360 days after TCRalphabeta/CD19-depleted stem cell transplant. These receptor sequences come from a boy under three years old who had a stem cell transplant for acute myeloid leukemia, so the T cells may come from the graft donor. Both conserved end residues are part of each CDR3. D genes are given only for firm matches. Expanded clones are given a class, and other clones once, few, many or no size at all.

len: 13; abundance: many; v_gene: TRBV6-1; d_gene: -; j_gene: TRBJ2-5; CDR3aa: CASRQGGQETQYF; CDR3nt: TGTGCCAGCAGGCAGGGGGGCCAAGAGACCCAGTACTTC
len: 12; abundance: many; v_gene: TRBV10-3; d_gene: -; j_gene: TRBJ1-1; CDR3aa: CAISLQNTEAFF; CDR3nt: TGTGCCATCAGTTTACAGAACACTGAAGCTTTCTTT
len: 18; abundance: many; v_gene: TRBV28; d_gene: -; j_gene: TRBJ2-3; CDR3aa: CASSLPLRGGPFTDTQYF; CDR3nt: TGTGCCAGCAGTTTACCCTTAAGGGGGGGACCCTTCACAGATACGCAGTATTTT
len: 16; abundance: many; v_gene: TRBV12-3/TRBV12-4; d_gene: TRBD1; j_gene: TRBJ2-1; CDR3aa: CASSHTRDRGYNEQFF; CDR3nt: TGTGCCAGCAGTCACACTCGGGACAGGGGCTACAATGAGCAGTTCTTC
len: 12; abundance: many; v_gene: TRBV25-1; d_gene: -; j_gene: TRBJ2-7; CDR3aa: CASSVGTYEQYF; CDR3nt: TGTGCCAGCAGTGTAGGGACCTACGAGCAGTACTTC
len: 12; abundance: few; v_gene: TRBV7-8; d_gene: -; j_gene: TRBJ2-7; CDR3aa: CASSSDTTEQYF; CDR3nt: TGTGCCAGCAGCTCAGACACAACCGAGCAGTACTTC
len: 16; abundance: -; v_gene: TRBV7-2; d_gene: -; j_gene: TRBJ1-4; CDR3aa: CASSLVGGELSEKLFF; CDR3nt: TGTGCCAGCAGCTTAGTAGGGGGGGAACTCTCAGAAAAACTGTTTTTT
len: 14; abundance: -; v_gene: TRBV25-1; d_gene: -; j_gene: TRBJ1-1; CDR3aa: CASKASGTYTEAFF; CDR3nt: TGTGCCAGCAAGGCCTCAGGGACTTACACTGAAGCTTTCTTT
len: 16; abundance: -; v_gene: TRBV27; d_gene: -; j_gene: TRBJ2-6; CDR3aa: CASSPLSISGANVLTF; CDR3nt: TGTGCCAGCAGCCCCCTCAGTATTTCTGGGGCCAACGTCCTGACTTTC
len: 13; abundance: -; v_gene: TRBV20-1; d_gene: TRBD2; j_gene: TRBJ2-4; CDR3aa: CSAMEGLGNIQYF; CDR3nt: TGCAGTGCCATGGAAGGACTAGGAAACATTCAGTACTTC
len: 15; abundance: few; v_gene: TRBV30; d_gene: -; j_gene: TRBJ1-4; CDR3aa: CAWGSSGRANEKLFF; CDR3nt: TGTGCCTGGGGATCCTCGGGACGAGCTAATGAAAAACTGTTTTTT
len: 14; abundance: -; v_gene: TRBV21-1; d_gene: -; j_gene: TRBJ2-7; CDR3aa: CASSKRVSSYEQYF; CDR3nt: TGTGCCAGCAGCAAACGGGTCAGCTCCTACGAGCAGTACTTC
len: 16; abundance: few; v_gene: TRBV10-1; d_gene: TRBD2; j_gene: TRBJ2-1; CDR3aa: CASSESRASGGNEQFF; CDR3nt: TGCGCCAGCAGTGAGTCGAGGGCTAGCGGGGGAAATGAGCAGTTCTTC
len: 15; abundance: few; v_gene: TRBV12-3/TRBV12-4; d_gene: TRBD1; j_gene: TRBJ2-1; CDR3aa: CASSLARGRYNEQFF; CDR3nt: TGTGCCAGCAGTTTAGCGAGGGGGCGGTACAATGAGCAGTTCTTC
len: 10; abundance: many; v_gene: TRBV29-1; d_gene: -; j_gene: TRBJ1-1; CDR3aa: CSVQGIEAFF; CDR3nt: TGCAGCGTTCAGGGCATTGAAGCTTTCTTT
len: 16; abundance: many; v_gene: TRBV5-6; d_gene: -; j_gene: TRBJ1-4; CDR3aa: CASSPWWGATNEKLFF; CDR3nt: TGTGCCAGCAGCCCTTGGTGGGGTGCAACTAATGAAAAACTGTTTTTT
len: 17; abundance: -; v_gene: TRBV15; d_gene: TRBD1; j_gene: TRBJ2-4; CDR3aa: CATSRDEGTGSKNIQYF; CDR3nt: TGTGCCACCAGCAGAGACGAAGGGACAGGGTCCAAAAACATTCAGTACTTC
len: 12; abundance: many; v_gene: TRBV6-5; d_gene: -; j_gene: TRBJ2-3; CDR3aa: CASRAAGNTQYF; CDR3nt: TGTGCCAGCAGAGCCGCAGGGAATACGCAGTATTTT
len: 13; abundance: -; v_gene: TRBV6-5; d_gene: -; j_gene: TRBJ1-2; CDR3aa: CASSSRGWYGYTF; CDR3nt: TGTGCCAGCAGTTCCAGGGGTTGGTATGGCTACACCTTC
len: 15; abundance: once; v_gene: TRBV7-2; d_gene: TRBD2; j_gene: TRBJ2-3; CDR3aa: CASSVSGGAADTQYF; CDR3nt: TGTGCCAGCAGCGTTAGCGGGGGGGCCGCAGATACGCAGTATTTT
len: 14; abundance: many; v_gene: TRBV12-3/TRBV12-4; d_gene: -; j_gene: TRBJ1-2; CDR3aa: CASSPRPEVSSYTF; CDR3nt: TGTGCCAGCAGCCCCCGGCCGGAGGTATCGAGCTACACCTTC
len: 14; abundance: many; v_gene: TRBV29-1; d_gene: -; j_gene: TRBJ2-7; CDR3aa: CSVVIPDSAYEQYF; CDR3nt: TGCAGCGTTGTAATCCCGGACAGTGCCTACGAGCAGTACTTC
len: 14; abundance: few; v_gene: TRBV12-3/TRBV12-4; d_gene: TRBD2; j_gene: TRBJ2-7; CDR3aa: CASSTSGGGYEQYF; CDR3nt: TGTGCCAGCAGTACTAGCGGGGGAGGGTACGAGCAGTACTTC
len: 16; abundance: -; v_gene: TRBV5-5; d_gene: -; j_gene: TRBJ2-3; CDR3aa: CASSRGGLSRGDTQYF; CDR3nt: TGTGCCAGCAGCCGAGGGGGACTCTCGAGGGGGGATACGCAGTATTTT
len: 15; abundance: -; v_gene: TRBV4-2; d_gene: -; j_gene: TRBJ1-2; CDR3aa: CASSPHLDSNYGYTF; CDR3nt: TGTGCCAGCAGCCCACACCTAGACAGTAACTATGGCTACACCTTC
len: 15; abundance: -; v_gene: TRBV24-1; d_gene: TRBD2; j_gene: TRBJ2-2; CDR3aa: CATSDWTGGTGELFF; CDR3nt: TGTGCCACCAGTGATTGGACCGGGGGGACCGGGGAGCTGTTTTTT
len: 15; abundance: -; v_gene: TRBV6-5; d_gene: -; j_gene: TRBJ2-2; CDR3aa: CASSYQGSPTGELFF; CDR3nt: TGTGCCAGCAGTTACCAGGGGTCACCCACCGGGGAGCTGTTTTTT
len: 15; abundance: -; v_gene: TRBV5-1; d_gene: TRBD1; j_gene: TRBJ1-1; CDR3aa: CASSEGTVANTEAFF; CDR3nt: TGCGCCAGCAGCGAGGGGACAGTAGCTAACACTGAAGCTTTCTTT
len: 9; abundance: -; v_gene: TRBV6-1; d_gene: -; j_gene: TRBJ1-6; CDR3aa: CASSPLLHF; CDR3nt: TGTGCCAGCAGTCCCCTCCTCCACTTT
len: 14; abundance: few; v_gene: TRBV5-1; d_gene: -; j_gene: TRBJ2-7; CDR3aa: CASSSTDRPYEQYF; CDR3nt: TGCGCCAGCAGCTCAACTGACAGGCCCTACGAGCAGTACTTC
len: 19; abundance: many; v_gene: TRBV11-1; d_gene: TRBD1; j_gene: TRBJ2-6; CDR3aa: CASSFGDRGIYSGANVLTF; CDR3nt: TGTGCCAGCAGCTTTGGGGACAGGGGGATATACTCTGGGGCCAACGTCCTGACTTTC
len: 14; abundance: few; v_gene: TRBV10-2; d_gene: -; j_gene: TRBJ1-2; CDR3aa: CASSARVSTYGYTF; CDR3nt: TGCGCCAGCAGTGCGAGGGTGTCTACCTATGGCTACACCTTC
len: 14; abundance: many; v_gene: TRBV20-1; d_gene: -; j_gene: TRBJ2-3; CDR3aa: CSVLREASTDTQYF; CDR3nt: TGCAGTGTACTCAGGGAAGCTAGCACAGATACGCAGTATTTT
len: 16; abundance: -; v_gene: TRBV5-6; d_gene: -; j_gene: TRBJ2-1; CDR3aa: CASSQQIPSSYNEQFF; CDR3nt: TGTGCCAGCAGTCAACAAATCCCCAGCTCCTACAATGAGCAGTTCTTC
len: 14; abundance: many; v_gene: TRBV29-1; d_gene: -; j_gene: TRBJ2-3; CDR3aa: CSVEEGFGTDTQYF; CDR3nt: TGCAGCGTTGAGGAGGGTTTCGGCACAGATACGCAGTATTTT
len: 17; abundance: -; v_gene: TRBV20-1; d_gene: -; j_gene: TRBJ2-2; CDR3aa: CSARDRQGGWVTGELFF; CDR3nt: TGCAGTGCTAGAGATCGACAGGGAGGATGGGTCACCGGGGAGCTGTTTTTT
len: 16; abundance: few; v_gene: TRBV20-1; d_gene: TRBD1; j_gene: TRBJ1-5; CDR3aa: CSARDVGQVPGGPQHF; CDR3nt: TGCAGTGCTAGAGATGTGGGACAGGTGCCGGGAGGGCCCCAGCATTTT
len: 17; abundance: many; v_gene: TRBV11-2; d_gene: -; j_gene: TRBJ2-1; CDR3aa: CASSLGLGRSSYNEQFF; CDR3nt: TGTGCCAGCAGCTTAGGTCTCGGTCGGAGCTCCTACAATGAGCAGTTCTTC
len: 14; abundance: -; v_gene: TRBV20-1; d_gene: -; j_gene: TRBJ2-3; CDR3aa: CSLLASGSTDTQYF; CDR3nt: TGCAGTCTACTCGCCAGCGGGAGCACAGATACGCAGTATTTT
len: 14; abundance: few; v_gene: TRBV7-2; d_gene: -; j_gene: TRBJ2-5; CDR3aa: CASSSRHFQETQYF; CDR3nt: TGTGCCAGCAGCTCGCGACACTTCCAAGAGACCCAGTACTTC
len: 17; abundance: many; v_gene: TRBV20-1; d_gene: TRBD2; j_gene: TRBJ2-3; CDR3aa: CSAITSGGYIGTDTQYF; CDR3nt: TGCAGTGCTATTACTAGCGGGGGCTACATCGGGACAGATACGCAGTATTTT
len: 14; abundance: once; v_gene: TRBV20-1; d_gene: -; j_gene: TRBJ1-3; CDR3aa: CSAATGMAGNTIYF; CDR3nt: TGCAGTGCTGCGACAGGAATGGCTGGAAACACCATATATTTT
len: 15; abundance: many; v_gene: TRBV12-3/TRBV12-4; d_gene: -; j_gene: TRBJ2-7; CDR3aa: CASSLYGGGPVEQYF; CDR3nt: TGTGCCAGCAGTTTATATGGGGGGGGGCCCGTCGAGCAGTACTTC
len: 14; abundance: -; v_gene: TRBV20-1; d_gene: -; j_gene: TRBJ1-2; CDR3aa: CSARGGRGIYGYTF; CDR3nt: TGCAGTGCTAGAGGGGGAAGGGGTATCTATGGCTACACCTTC
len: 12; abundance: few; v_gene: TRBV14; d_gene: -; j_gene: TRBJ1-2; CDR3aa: CASSQGGHGYTF; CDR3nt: TGTGCCAGCAGCCAAGGGGGCCATGGCTACACCTTC
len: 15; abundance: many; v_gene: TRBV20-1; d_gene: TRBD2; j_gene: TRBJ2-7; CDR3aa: CSARLSSGGLYEQYF; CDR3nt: TGCAGTGCTAGACTATCTAGCGGGGGGTTGTACGAGCAGTACTTC
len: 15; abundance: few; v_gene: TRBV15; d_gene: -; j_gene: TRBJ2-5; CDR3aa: CATSSDGTPQETQYF; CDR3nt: TGTGCCACCAGCAGTGATGGGACTCCCCAAGAGACCCAGTACTTC
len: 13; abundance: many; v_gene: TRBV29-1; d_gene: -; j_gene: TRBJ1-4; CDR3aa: CSATGTGGEKLFF; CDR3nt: TGCAGTGCTACTGGGACGGGAGGGGAAAAACTGTTTTTT